The clone carrying this T cell receptor (beta chain) has a count of ten or more. No antigen is known for it. The ends were cut back, 3 bases at V and 1 base at J, with 6 bases in the middle. CDR1 and CDR2 from the germline V gene are DFQATT and SNEGSKA (reference sequence). This CDR3 has 13 residues. The record originates from a study of T-cell reconstitution after alpha-beta-depleted transplantation in children. Unique molecular identifiers featured in how the TCRbeta library was prepared. TCRdb re-called the PCR reads with MiXCR, one entry per CDR3 protein. The sample shows approximately 170,000 distinct CDR3 sequences, around 10% of them seen only once. Points from the study as a whole: It was surviving recipient T cells and thymic progenitors that gave some patients high TCRbeta diversity at day 60. Reports say that about two months after transplant, the alpha-beta T cells came out of several hundred graft clones that had expanded. T-cell counts and diversity at one year following transplant were attributed mainly to newly produced T cells.

V gene TRBV20-1 combines with J gene TRBJ2-2; no reliable D call. The receptor comes from a boy aged 2 to 10 with acute myeloid leukemia, due to receive a stem cell transplant. Source: PBMCs, taken before TCRalphabeta/CD19-depleted stem cell transplant. The CDR3 nucleotides read TGCAGTGCTAGGGACCAGAACACCGGGGAGCTGTTTTTT. It is translated as CSARDQNTGELFF.